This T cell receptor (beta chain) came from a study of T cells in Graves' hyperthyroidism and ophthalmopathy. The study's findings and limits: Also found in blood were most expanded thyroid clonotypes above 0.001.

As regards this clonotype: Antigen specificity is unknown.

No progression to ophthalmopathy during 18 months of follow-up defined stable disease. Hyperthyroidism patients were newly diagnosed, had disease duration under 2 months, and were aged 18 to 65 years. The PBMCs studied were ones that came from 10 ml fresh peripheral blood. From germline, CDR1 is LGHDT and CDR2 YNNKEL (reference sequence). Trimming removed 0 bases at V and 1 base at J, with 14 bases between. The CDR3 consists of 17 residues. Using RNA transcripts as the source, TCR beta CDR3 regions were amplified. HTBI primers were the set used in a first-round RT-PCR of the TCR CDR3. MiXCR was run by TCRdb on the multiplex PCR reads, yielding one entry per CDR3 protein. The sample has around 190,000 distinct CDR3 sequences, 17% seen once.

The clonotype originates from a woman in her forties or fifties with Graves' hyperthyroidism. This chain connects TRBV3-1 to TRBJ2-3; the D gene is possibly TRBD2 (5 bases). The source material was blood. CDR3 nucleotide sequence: TGTGCCAGCAGCCAAGATCGGCGAGCGGCTGGCACAGATACGCAGTATTTT. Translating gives CASSQDRRAAGTDTQYF.